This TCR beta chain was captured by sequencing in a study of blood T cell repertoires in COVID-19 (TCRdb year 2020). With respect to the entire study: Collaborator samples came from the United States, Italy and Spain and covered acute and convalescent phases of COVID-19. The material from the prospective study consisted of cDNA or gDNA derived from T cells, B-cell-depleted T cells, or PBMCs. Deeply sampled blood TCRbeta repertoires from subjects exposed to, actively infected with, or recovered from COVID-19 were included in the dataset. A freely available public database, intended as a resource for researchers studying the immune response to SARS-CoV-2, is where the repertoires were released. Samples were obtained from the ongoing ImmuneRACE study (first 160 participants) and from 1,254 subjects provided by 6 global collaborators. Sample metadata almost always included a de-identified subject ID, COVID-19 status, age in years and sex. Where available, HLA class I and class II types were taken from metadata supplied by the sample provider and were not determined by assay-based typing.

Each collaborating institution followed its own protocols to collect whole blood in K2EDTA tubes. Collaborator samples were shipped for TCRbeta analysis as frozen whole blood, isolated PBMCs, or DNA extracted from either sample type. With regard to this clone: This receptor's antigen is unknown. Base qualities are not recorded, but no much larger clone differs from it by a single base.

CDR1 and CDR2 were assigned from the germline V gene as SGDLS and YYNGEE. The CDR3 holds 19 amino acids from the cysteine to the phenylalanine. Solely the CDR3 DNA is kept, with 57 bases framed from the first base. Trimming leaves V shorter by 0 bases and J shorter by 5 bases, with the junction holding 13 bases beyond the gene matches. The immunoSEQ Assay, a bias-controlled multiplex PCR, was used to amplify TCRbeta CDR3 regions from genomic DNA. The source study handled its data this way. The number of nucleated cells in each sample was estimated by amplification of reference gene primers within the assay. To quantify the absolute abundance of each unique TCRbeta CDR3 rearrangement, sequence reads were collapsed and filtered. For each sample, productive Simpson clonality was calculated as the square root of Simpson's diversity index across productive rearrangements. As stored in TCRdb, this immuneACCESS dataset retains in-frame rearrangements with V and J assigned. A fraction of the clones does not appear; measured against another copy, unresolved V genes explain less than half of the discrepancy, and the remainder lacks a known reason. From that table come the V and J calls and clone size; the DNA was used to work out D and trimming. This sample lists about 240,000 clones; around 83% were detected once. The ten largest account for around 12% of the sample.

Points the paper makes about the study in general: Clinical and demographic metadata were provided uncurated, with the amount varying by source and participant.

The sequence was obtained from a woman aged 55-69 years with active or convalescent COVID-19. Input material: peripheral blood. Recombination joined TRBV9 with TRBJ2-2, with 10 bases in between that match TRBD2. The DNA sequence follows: TGTGCCAGCAGCGTAGCTAGTATAGCGGGGGGCCGAAAAACCGGGGAGCTGTTTTTT. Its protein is CASSVASIAGGRKTGELFF.